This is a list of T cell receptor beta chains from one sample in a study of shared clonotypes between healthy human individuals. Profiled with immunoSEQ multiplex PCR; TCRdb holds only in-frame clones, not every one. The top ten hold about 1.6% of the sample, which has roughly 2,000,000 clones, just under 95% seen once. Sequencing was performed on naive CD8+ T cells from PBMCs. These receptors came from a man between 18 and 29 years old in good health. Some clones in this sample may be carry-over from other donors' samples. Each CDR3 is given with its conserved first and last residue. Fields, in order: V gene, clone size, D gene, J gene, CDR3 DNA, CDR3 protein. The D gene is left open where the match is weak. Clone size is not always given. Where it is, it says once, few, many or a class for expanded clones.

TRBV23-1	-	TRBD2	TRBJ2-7	TGCGCCAGCAGTCGGGCTAGCGGGGGCTACGAGCAGTACTTC	CASSRASGGYEQYF
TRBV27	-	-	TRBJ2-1	TGTGCCAGCAGTCCCCCTAGCGTGAGCTCCTACAATGAGCAGTTCTTC	CASSPPSVSSYNEQFF
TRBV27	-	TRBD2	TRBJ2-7	TGTGCCAGCAGTCCAGGACTAGCGGGTACATTCGAGCAGTACTTC	CASSPGLAGTFEQYF
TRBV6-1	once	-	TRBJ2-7	TGTGCCAGCAGAAGGACGGATACCTACGAGCAGTACTTC	CASRRTDTYEQYF
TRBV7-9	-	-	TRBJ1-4	TGTGCCAGCAGCTTAGGGGTCGGCGAAAAACTGTTTTTT	CASSLGVGEKLFF
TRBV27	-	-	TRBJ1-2	TGTGCCAGCAGTTTGGGCGGCAGCTATGGCTACACCTTC	CASSLGGSYGYTF
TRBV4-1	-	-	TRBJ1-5	TGCGCCAGCAGCCATAGGCCCACCCTCAATCAGCCCCAGCATTTT	CASSHRPTLNQPQHF
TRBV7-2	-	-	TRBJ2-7	TGTGCCAGCAGCGATGCGCCGAATAGCTACGAGCAGTACTTC	CASSDAPNSYEQYF
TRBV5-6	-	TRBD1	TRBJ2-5	TGTGCCAGCAGCTGGACCGGGACAGGACAAGAGACCCAGTACTTC	CASSWTGTGQETQYF
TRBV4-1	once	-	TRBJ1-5	TGCGCCAGCAGCCCTCTCGGGTTGGGGTTAACAAATCAGCCCCAGCATTTT	CASSPLGLGLTNQPQHF
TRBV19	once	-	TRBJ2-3	TGTGCCAGTAGTACGCTTAGAAGCACAGATACGCAGTATTTT	CASSTLRSTDTQYF
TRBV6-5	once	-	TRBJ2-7	TGTGCCAGCAGTTACTCGGGACAACGATACGAGCAGTACTTC	CASSYSGQRYEQYF
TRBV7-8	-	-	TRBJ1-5	TGTGCCAGCACAAGTCAGAGCAATCAGCCCCAGCATTTT	CASTSQSNQPQHF
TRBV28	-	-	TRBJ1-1	TGTGCCAGCAGTTTACTCGGGCAGGGGCTAGGCACTGAAGCTTTCTTT	CASSLLGQGLGTEAFF
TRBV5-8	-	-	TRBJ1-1	TGTGCCAGCAGCTTGCGGGAAGAGACTGAAGCTTTCTTT	CASSLREETEAFF
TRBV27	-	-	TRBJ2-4	TGTGCCAGCAGTCCGAGGGGTGTGAACATTCAGTACTTC	CASSPRGVNIQYF
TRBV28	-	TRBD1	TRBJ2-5	TGTGCCAGCAGTTTGTTTCGACAGGGCCAAGAGACCCAGTACTTC	CASSLFRQGQETQYF
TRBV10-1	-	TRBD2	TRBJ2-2	TGCGCCAGCAGCCTACGGGGGGGGGCGCAGGTCGGGGAGCTGTTTTTT	CASSLRGGAQVGELFF